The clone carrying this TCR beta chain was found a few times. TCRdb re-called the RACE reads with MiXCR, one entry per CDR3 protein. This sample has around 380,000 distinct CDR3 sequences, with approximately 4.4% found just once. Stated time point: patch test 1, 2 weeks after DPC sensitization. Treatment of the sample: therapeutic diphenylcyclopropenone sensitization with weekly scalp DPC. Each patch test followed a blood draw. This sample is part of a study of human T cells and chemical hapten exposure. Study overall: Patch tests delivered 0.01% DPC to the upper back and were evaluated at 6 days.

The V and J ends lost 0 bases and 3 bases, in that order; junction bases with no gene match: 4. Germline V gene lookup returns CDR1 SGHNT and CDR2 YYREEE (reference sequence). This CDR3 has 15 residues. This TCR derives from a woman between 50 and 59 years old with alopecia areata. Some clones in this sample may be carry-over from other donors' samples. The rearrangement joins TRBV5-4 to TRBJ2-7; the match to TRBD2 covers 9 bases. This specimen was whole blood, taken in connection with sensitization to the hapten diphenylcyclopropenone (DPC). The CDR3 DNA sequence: TGTGCCAGCAGCTTGGAGGCGGGGGGGCTCTACGAGCAGTACTTC. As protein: CASSLEAGGLYEQYF.